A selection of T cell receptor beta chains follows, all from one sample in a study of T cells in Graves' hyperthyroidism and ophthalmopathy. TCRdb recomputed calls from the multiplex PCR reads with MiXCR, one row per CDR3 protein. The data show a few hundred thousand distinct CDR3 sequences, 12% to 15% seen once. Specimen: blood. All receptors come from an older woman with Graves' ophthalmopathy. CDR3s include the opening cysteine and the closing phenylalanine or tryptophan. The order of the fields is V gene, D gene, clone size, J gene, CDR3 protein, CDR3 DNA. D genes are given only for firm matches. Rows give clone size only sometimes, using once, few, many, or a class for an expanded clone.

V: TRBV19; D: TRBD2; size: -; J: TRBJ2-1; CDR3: CASSGLSSYNEQFF; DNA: TGTGCCAGCTCGGGACTATCTTCCTACAATGAGCAGTTCTTC
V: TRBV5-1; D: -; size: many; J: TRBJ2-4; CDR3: CASSLVGGRDIQYF; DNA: TGCGCCAGCAGCTTGGTTGGAGGAAGGGACATTCAGTACTTC
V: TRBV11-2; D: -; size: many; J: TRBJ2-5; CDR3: CASSLAKETQYF; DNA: TGTGCCAGCAGCTTAGCGAAAGAGACCCAGTACTTC
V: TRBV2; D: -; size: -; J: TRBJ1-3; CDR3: CASSISRFVGSGNTIYF; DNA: TGTGCCAGCAGTATCTCCCGTTTTGTTGGATCTGGAAACACCATATATTTT
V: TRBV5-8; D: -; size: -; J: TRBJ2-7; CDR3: CASSSGTRITYEQYF; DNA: TGTGCCAGCAGCTCAGGGACGCGGATAACCTACGAGCAGTACTTC
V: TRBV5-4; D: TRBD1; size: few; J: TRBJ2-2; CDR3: CASSGGQGAQNTGELFF; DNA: TGTGCCAGCAGCGGGGGTCAGGGGGCGCAGAACACCGGGGAGCTGTTTTTT
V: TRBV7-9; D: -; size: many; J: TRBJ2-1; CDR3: CASSETALVSNEQFF; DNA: TGTGCCAGCAGCGAAACGGCTTTAGTGAGCAATGAGCAGTTCTTC
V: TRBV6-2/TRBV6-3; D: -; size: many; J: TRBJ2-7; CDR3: CASSSLGTSYEQYF; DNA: TGTGCCAGCAGTTCCCTAGGGACGTCCTACGAGCAGTACTTC
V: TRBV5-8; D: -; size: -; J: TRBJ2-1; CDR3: CASSTSTIGNLNEQFF; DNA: TGTGCCAGCAGCACCTCTACTATAGGGAATCTCAATGAGCAGTTCTTC
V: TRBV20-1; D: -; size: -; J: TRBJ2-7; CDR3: CSASSRTTSYEQYF; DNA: TGCAGTGCTAGTTCGAGGACTACGTCCTACGAGCAGTACTTC
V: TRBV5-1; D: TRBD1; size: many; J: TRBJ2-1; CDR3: CATTSMTGIYNEQFF; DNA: TGCGCCACCACCTCAATGACAGGGATTTACAATGAGCAGTTCTTC
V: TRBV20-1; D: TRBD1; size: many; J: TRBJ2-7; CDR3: CSARAGRGPGYEQYF; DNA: TGCAGTGCTAGAGCTGGAAGGGGGCCTGGCTACGAGCAGTACTTC
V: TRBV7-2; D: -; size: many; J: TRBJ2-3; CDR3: CASSSPRGSGRTDTQYF; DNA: TGTGCCAGCAGCTCTCCCCGCGGAAGCGGGCGCACAGATACGCAGTATTTT
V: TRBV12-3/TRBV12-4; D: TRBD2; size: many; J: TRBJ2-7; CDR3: CASSSGGRYEQYF; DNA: TGTGCCAGCAGTTCCGGCGGGAGGTACGAGCAGTACTTC
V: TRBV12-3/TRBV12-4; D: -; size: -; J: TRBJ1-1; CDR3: CASSWGLRAFF; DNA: TGTGCCAGCAGTTGGGGCCTTCGGGCTTTCTTT
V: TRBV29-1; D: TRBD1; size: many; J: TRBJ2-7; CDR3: CSVAGQGNEQYF; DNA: TGCAGCGTTGCGGGACAGGGGAACGAGCAGTACTTC